The source of this T cell receptor beta chain is a study of T cells in Graves' hyperthyroidism and ophthalmopathy. Those patients with uncontrolled infection, other autoimmune disease, pregnancy or lactation were excluded. RNA transcripts yielded amplified TCR beta CDR3 regions. The HTBI primer set was used in a first-round RT-PCR of the TCR CDR3. TCRdb re-derived calls from the multiplex PCR reads in MiXCR, one entry per CDR3 protein. The profile shows some 690,000 distinct CDR3 sequences, roughly a sixth of them singletons. Findings and caveats of the study: The blood repertoire included most of the expanded thyroid clonotypes above 0.001. Ophthalmopathy cases were set apart from stable hyperthyroidism by a 13 V-J model.

Points on this clonotype: Its matching antigen is unknown.

The source of this sequence is a man in his fifties with Graves' hyperthyroidism. The sequenced sample was blood.

In DNA, the CDR3 is TGCAGCCCTGGACTAGCGGGAGGGGGCGGGCAGTTCTTC. Translated, it gives CSPGLAGGGGQFF. This chain joins TRBV29-1 and TRBJ2-1; 15 nucleotides agree with TRBD2. Germline V lookup: CDR1 SQVTM, CDR2 ANQGSEA. Trimming took 8 bases from V and 12 from J; bases not matched to a gene: 8. The CDR3 covers 13 residues.